The 8 T cell receptor beta chains in this list originate from one sample, sequenced in a study of regulatory T cells in long-lasting Graves disease. iRepertoire HTBI primers and Arm-PCR of CDR3 regions built TCR beta libraries. Each CDR3 protein is one row after TCRdb ran MiXCR on the multiplex PCR reads. Of approximately 500,000 distinct CDR3 sequences in the sample, about 22% were seen once. Stated time point: persistent/refractory GD, antithyroid drugs over 5 years with positive TRAb. Extracted PBMC RNA gave rise to the TCR library. The source material was peripheral blood mononuclear cells (PBMCs), sampled when the disease was refractory, from a patient treated with antithyroid drugs. The receptors originated from a female donor with Graves disease.

This clonotype has a handful of counts. The junction and the germline gene differ at one end; a read error may be behind it. The chain employs TRBV28 and TRBJ1-1; D is ambiguous. CDR1 MDHEN and CDR2 SYDVKM come from the germline V gene. CDR3 length: 13 residues. The CDR3 nucleotides read TGTGCCAGCATTGATCGGGTGGAGGATGAAGCTCTCTTT. Its protein product is CASIDRVEDEALF.

This clonotype was observed many times. This rearrangement joins TRBV5-1 to TRBJ2-2; D is undetermined. The CDR3 is 14 amino acids. The ends were cut back, 1 base at V and 7 bases at J, with 11 bases in the middle. The germline CDR1 and CDR2 sequences are SGHRS and YFSETQ. CDR3 protein: CASSLLPAVGELFF. The CDR3 coding sequence is TGCGCCAGCAGCTTGCTCCCTGCAGTCGGGGAGCTGTTTTTT.

This clonotype turned up a few times. This chain joins TRBV11-2 and TRBJ2-4, with D maybe TRBD2 (5 bases). Germline V gene sequence: CDR1 SGHAT, CDR2 FQNNGV. CDR3 size: 19 residues. V was trimmed by 2 bases and J by 0 bases, leaving 20 bases between them. In DNA form, the CDR3 reads TGTGCCAGCAGCTTAAACGCCCGTTCGGGAATCCTAGCCAAAAACATTCAGTACTTC. This sequence encodes CASSLNARSGILAKNIQYF.

The chain recombines TRBV19 with TRBJ2-7; D may be TRBD1 (5 bases). V gave up 6 bases and J gave up 3 bases, with 12 bases separating them. Germline V gene data show CDR1 as LNHDA and CDR2 as SQIVND (reference sequence). The CDR3 has 13 amino acids. Written as DNA, the CDR3 is TGTGCCAGTAGAGGGGCCCCCCACTACGAGCAGTACTTC. Protein product: CASRGAPHYEQYF.

This clonotype showed up many times. The chain links TRBV28 to TRBJ1-5; the match to TRBD1 covers 9 bases. This CDR3 has 20 residues. The trim removed 3 bases at V and 4 bases at J, leaving 19 bases unmatched. Germline CDR1 and CDR2: MDHEN and SYDVKM. The CDR3 reads CASSFSRWRRRQGENQPQHF. The CDR3 nucleotides read TGTGCCAGCAGTTTCAGTAGGTGGCGGCGTCGACAGGGGGAAAATCAGCCCCAGCATTTT. Combining the CDR3 with reference TRBV28 and TRBJ1-5 gives the whole variable domain DVKVTQSSRYLVKRTGEKVFLECVQDMDHENMFWYRQDPGLGLRLIYFSYDVKMKEKGDIPEGYSVSREKKERFSLILESASTNQTSMYLCASSFSRWRRRQGENQPQHFGDGTRLSIL.

This clonotype was observed a handful of times. The V and J genes are TRBV29-1 and TRBJ1-2, with TRBD1 matching 7 bases. CDR3 length: 16 amino acids. V shed 6 bases, J shed 4 bases, and the junction held 17 bases outside the gene matches. Germline V lookup: CDR1 SQVTM, CDR2 ANQGSEA. The CDR3 loop reads CSVETWTGPAGYGYTF. CDR3 nucleotides: TGCAGCGTGGAGACTTGGACAGGACCCGCTGGCTATGGCTACACCTTC.

The chain has TRBV6-2 or TRBV6-3 and TRBJ2-1; unclear D gene. V was clipped by 6 bases and J by 16 bases, with 22 bases between them. Germline assignment: CDR1 MNHEY and CDR2 SVGEGT. The CDR3 sequence is 13 residues long. Written as DNA, the CDR3 is TGTGCCAGCAGCCGAAGTCATTCACAGAGCCCTTTCTTC. Encoded protein: CASSRSHSQSPFF.

This clonotype was observed a few times. J is TRBJ1-3 and V is TRBV19; D remains ambiguous. CDR1 LNHDA and CDR2 SQIVND come from the germline V gene (reference sequence). The germline V and J ends were trimmed by 9 bases and 4 bases, with 4 bases remaining between them. The CDR3 is made up of 10 amino acids. In DNA, the CDR3 is TGTGCCAGCATAGGAAACACCATATATTTT. It codes for CASIGNTIYF.